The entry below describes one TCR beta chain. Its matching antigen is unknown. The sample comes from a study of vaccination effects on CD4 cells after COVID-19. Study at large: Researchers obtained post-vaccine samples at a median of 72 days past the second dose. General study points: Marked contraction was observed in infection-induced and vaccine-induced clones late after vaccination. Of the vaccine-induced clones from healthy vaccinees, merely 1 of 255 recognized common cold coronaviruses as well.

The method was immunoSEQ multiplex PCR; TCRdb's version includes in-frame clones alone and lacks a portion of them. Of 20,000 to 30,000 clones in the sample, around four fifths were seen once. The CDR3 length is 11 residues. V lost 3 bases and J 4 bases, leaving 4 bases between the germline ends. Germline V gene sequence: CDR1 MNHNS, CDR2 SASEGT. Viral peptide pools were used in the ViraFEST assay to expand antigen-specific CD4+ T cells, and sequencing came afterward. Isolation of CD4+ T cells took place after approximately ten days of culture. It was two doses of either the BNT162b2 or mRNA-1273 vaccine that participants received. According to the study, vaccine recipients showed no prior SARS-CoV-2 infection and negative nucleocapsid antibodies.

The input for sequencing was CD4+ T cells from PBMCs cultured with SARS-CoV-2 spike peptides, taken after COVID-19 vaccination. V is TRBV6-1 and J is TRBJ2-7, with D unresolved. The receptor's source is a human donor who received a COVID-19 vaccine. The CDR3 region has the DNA TGTGCCAGCAGTGATCTATACGAGCAGTACTTC. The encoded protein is CASSDLYEQYF.